This T cell receptor (beta chain) derives from a study of human T cells and chemical hapten exposure. Points from the study as a whole: Following DPC sensitization, TCRs present above 1 in 1000 frequency showed no change.

Time point meaning: pre-sensitization, week 0. Sample treatment: therapeutic diphenylcyclopropenone sensitization with weekly scalp DPC. Blood draws came before every patch-test application. This clonotype was seen a handful of times. Its antigen remains unidentified. The length of the CDR3 is 14 residues. V gave up 3 bases and J gave up 5 bases, with 10 bases separating them. Germline-derived CDR1 and CDR2 are KGHSH and LQKENI. MiXCR, applied by TCRdb to the RACE reads, yields one record per CDR3 protein. The sample contains a few hundred thousand distinct CDR3 sequences, 5.5% of which appear only once.

This material consisted of whole blood, taken in connection with sensitization to the hapten diphenylcyclopropenone (DPC). The rearrangement links TRBV18 to TRBJ1-4; D unclear. This clonotype was obtained from a woman under 30 with alopecia areata. Some clones in this sample may be carry-over from other donors' samples. Here the CDR3 reads CASSPDGRNEKLFF. The CDR3 nucleotides read TGTGCCAGCTCACCGGACGGGAGGAATGAAAAACTGTTTTTT.